The 7 T cell receptor beta chains listed next were all sequenced from one sample in a study of sequential checkpoint blockade in melanoma. The data were produced by immunoSEQ multiplex PCR, yet TCRdb's version contains in-frame clones alone and is incomplete. Here the sample spans approximately 28,000 clones, 85% to 90% being singletons. Treatment reported: randomized to nivolumab then ipilimumab (arm A) or the reverse (arm B). Material: CD8+ T cells sorted from blood (inferred from file names), obtained from a patient given nivolumab and ipilimumab in sequence. The receptors derive from a human donor with melanoma.

The rearrangement uses TRBV27 and TRBJ2-7, with D possibly being TRBD2 (6 bases). The V and J ends lost 3 bases and 4 bases respectively, with 10 bases between them. This CDR3 contains 13 residues. CDR1 MNHEY and CDR2 SMNVEV come from the germline V gene (reference sequence). In DNA form, the CDR3 reads TGTGCCAGCAGTTTTACTAGCCAGTACGAGCAGTACTTC. Translated: CASSFTSQYEQYF.

V gene TRBV18 combines with J gene TRBJ1-1; the D is unclear. The CDR3 has 16 residues. The V end lost 3 bases, the J end lost 0 bases, and 14 bases lay between the germline ends. Germline CDR1 KGHSH, CDR2 LQKENI. The CDR3 DNA follows: TGTGCCAGCTCACCGTCCACACCGCCTTTGAACACTGAAGCTTTCTTT. Protein: CASSPSTPPLNTEAFF.

The chain carries TRBV28 and TRBJ1-1; D perhaps matches TRBD1 (5 bases). The CDR3 has 13 residues. CDR1 is MDHEN, CDR2 SYDVKM, per germline. Trimming took off 2 bases at V and 1 base at J, with 5 bases between the two ends. The CDR3: CASSLRGNTEAFF. The DNA for the CDR3 is TGTGCCAGCAGTTTAAGGGGGAACACTGAAGCTTTCTTT.

Only a few counts were recorded for this clone. The V gene is TRBV7-3, the J gene TRBJ2-1; D may be TRBD2 (6 bases). V lost 1 base to trimming and J lost 8 bases, with 15 bases between them. The germline gives CDR1 SGHTA, CDR2 FQGTGA. The CDR3 length is 15 residues. CDR3 DNA: TGTGCCAGCAGCTTAAGTCCCCTCCCGGGGGATGAGCAGTTCTTC. Amino acid sequence: CASSLSPLPGDEQFF.

This chain uses TRBV2 with TRBJ1-3; 8 bases map to TRBD1. This CDR3 region has 15 residues. Trimming removed 5 bases from V and 2 bases from J; junction bases left unmatched: 5. Germline V gene sequence: CDR1 SNHLY, CDR2 FYNNEI. As DNA, the CDR3 is TGTGCCAGCAGTTATGGACAGGGAGCTGGAAACACCATATATTTT. As protein: CASSYGQGAGNTIYF. Looking up the rest from reference TRBV2 and TRBJ1-3 gives the full variable domain: EPEVTQTPSHQVTQMGQEVILRCVPISNHLYFYWYRQILGQKVEFLVSFYNNEISEKSEIFDDQFSVERPDGSNFTLKIRSTKLEDSAMYFCASSYGQGAGNTIYFGEGSWLTVV.

CDR3 protein: CATSRDRRLAGASYEQYF. The CDR3 coding sequence is TGTGCCACCAGCAGAGATCGGCGGCTAGCGGGAGCTTCCTACGAGCAGTACTTC. The V gene is TRBV15, the J gene TRBJ2-7; 10 bases map to TRBD2. This CDR3 has 18 residues. Losses at the gene ends were 0 bases for V and 1 base for J; bases not matched to a gene: 9. Germline assignment: CDR1 LNHNV and CDR2 YYDKDF (reference sequence). Complete variable domain (other parts from reference TRBV15 and TRBJ2-7): DAMVIQNPRYQVTQFGKPVTLSCSQTLNHNVMYWYQQKSSQAPKLLFHYYDKDFNNEADTPDNFQSRRPNTSFCFLDIRSPGLGDTAMYLCATSRDRRLAGASYEQYFGPGTRLTVT.

The chain joins TRBV4-2 to TRBJ2-5; 7 positions agree with TRBD2. The CDR3 loop spans 15 amino acids. Per germline, CDR1 LGHNA and CDR2 YNFKEQ. The ends lost 3 bases at V and 5 bases at J; junction bases unmatched: 9. As DNA, the CDR3 is TGTGCCAGCAGCCAGGAGCTAGCGGCAACGGAGACCCAGTACTTC. Encoded protein: CASSQELAATETQYF.